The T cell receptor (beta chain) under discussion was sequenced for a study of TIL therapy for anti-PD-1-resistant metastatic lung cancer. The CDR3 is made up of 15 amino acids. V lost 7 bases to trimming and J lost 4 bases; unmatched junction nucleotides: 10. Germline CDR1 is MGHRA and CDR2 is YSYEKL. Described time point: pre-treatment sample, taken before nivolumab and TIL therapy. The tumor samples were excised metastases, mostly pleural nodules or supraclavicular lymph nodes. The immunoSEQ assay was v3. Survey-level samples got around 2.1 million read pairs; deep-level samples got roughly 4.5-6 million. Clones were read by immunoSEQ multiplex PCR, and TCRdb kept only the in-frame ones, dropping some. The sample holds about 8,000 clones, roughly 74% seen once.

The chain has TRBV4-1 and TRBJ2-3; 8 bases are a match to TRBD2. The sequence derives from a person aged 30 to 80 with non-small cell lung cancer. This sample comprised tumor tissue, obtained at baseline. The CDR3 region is CASTSRGAGADTQYF. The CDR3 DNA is TGCGCCAGCACGTCGCGGGGGGCCGGGGCAGATACGCAGTATTTT.